What follows are 21 T cell receptor beta chains derived from one specimen sequenced in a study of OX40 agonist ivuxolimab in advanced cancers. Libraries were prepared by immunoSEQ multiplex PCR; TCRdb keeps only in-frame clonotypes and omits some of them. The sample records 95,000 to 150,000 clones, 93% being singletons. The sequenced sample was CD4+ or CD8+ T cells sorted from blood, obtained in a trial of the OX40 agonist ivuxolimab. These receptors were taken from an adult with an advanced solid tumor such as melanoma, head and neck, liver or kidney cancer.

The V call is TRBV7-8, the J call TRBJ1-5, with 10 bases identical to TRBD1. CDR1 is SGHVS and CDR2 is FQNEAQ in the germline V gene. The J segment lost 5 bases and the V segment lost 5 bases, leaving 12 bases of the junction unmatched. This CDR3 spans 17 amino acids. The CDR3 DNA reads TGTGCCAGCAGCCCCTCGAGGGGACAGGGGAGGTATCAGCCCCAGCATTTT. This gives the protein CASSPSRGQGRYQPQHF.

The chain uses TRBV27 and TRBJ1-5; TRBD1 aligns across 10 bases. Germline-derived CDR1 and CDR2 are MNHEY and SMNVEV (reference sequence). This CDR3 has 15 residues. J was trimmed by 4 bases and V by 4 bases; bases with no gene match: 4. CDR3 sequence (DNA): TGTGCCAGCAGTTGGACAGGGGGTAGTAATCAGCCCCAGCATTTT. Amino acids: CASSWTGGSNQPQHF.

This sequence joins TRBV27 and TRBJ2-7, with D perhaps TRBD2 (7 bases). Germline loops: CDR1 MNHEY, CDR2 SMNVEV (reference sequence). Trimming took off 5 bases at V and 6 bases at J, with 14 bases between the two ends. This CDR3 has 13 residues. This CDR3 reads CASSLGGGAEQYF. In DNA form, the CDR3 reads TGTGCCAGCAGTCTAGGAGGGGGGGCCGAGCAGTACTTC.

The chain recombines TRBV28 with TRBJ1-2; TRBD1 is a possible D gene (5 bases). Germline CDR1 MDHEN, CDR2 SYDVKM. V was clipped by 2 bases and J by 4 bases, with 11 bases between them. The CDR3 contains 14 residues. In DNA form, the CDR3 reads TGTGCCAGCAGTTTAGCCAGGGTGAGCTATGGCTACACCTTC. The encoded protein is CASSLARVSYGYTF.

This clone has only one observation. The chain links TRBV6-5 to TRBJ2-7; 13 nucleotides align to TRBD2. The CDR3 length is 15 residues. V trimming: 6 bases; J trimming: 2 bases; junction bases outside the gene matches: 4. The germline V gene encodes CDR1 MNHEY and CDR2 SVGAGI. CDR3 bases: TGTGCCAGCAGCCCCGGACTAGCGGGAGCCTACGAGCAGTACTTC. It specifies CASSPGLAGAYEQYF.

The chain carries TRBV28 and TRBJ1-5, with D uncertain. This CDR3 spans 14 amino acids. CDR1 is MDHEN, CDR2 SYDVKM, per germline. Trimming removed 3 bases at V and 2 bases at J, with 8 bases between. The CDR3 here is CASSFLRGNQPQHF. The CDR3 coding sequence is TGTGCCAGCAGTTTCCTTAGGGGCAATCAGCCCCAGCATTTT.

V usage is TRBV6-5 and J usage is TRBJ1-1; 9 bases are a match to TRBD1. Losses at the gene ends were 7 bases for V and 3 bases for J; bases not matched to a gene: 6. Per germline, CDR1 MNHEY and CDR2 SVGAGI. The CDR3 runs to 14 residues. The DNA for the CDR3 is TGTGCCAGCACTCGACAGGGGGGTTACACTGAAGCTTTCTTT. It encodes CASTRQGGYTEAFF.

The J gene is TRBJ1-2, the V gene TRBV18; no reliable D call. The CDR3 sequence is 13 residues long. Germline lookup yields CDR1 KGHSH and CDR2 LQKENI. Trimming cost V 6 bases and J 0 bases, with 8 bases left between them. Written as DNA, the CDR3 is TGTGCCAGCTCTTCTAGCCCTAACTATGGCTACACCTTC. Protein product: CASSSSPNYGYTF.

The chain recombines TRBV18 with TRBJ2-1; D is perhaps TRBD1 (6 bases). Germline V gene sequence: CDR1 KGHSH, CDR2 LQKENI. The CDR3 runs 16 residues. V gave up 3 bases and J gave up 5 bases, with 17 bases separating them. This chain's CDR3 is CASSPKQGGQDNEQFF. The CDR3 coding sequence is TGTGCCAGCTCACCGAAACAGGGTGGGCAGGACAATGAGCAGTTCTTC. Filled out from reference TRBV18 and TRBJ2-1, the complete variable domain reads NAGVMQNPRHLVRRRGQEARLRCSPMKGHSHVYWYRQLPEEGLKFMVYLQKENIIDESGMPKERFSAEFPKEGPSILRIQQVVRGDSAAYFCASSPKQGGQDNEQFFGPGTRLTVL.

This chain joins TRBV19 and TRBJ1-3, with D perhaps TRBD1 (6 bases). The CDR3 consists of 14 residues. The germline gives CDR1 LNHDA, CDR2 SQIVND (reference sequence). With 10 bases removed from V and 0 bases from J, the gap between germline ends came to 13 bases. CDR3 in amino acids: CATRGGLSGNTIYF. CDR3 nucleotides: TGTGCCACCCGCGGGGGCCTCTCTGGAAACACCATATATTTT.

The chain combines TRBV28 with TRBJ1-6; perhaps TRBD1 as D (5 bases). Germline V gene data show CDR1 as MDHEN and CDR2 as SYDVKM. The V end was cut by 2 bases, the J end by 6 bases, with 11 bases between. The CDR3 covers 15 residues. CDR3 sequence (DNA): TGTGCCAGCAGTTTACAGGGCTCGCGTAATTCACCCCTCCACTTT. This translates into CASSLQGSRNSPLHF.

This chain joins TRBV5-8 and TRBJ2-2, with TRBD2 matching over 7 bases. J gave up 4 bases and V 2 bases, and 8 bases lay outside the gene matches. CDR3 size: 16 residues. Germline CDR1 SGHTS, CDR2 YDEGEE. CDR3 in amino acids: CASSFSGLAGTGELFF. The CDR3 DNA reads as TGTGCCAGCAGCTTTAGCGGGCTGGCCGGCACCGGGGAGCTGTTTTTT.

With regard to this clone: The sample has other DNA sequences that encode this CDR3 too. The V gene is TRBV15, the J gene TRBJ2-7; 9 bases align to TRBD1. The CDR3 totals 13 residues. The V gene's germline CDR1 is LNHNV and CDR2 YYDKDF (reference sequence). V shed 3 bases, J shed 3 bases, and the junction held 0 bases outside the gene matches. This CDR3 is CATSRDRGYEQYF. In DNA, the CDR3 is TGTGCCACCAGCAGGGACAGGGGCTACGAGCAGTACTTC.

V gene TRBV7-4 combines with J gene TRBJ2-7; the D is unclear. This CDR3 spans 11 amino acids. The V gene's germline CDR1 is SGHVT and CDR2 SQSDAQ. V was pared by 3 bases and J by 3 bases, with 3 bases between. CDR3 bases: TGTGCCAGCAGCTTGTGCTACGAGCAGTACTTC. Translation: CASSLCYEQYF.

The V gene is TRBV19, the J gene TRBJ1-4; D remains unclear. The CDR3 extends over 14 amino acids. V lost 2 bases and J lost 8, with 12 bases in between. Germline CDR1 LNHDA, CDR2 SQIVND (reference sequence). Written as DNA, the CDR3 is TGTGCCAGTAGTATAAGCGGACGGAACGAAAAACTGTTTTTT. Translating gives CASSISGRNEKLFF.

The gene calls are TRBV6-1 and TRBJ2-6; TRBD1 or TRBD2 may be the D gene (5 bases each). V lost 4 bases and J 1 base, leaving 11 bases between the germline ends. Germline V lookup: CDR1 MNHNS, CDR2 SASEGT. This CDR3 has 16 amino acids. CDR3 region: CASSAGTNSGANVLTF. CDR3 coding DNA: TGTGCCAGCAGTGCCGGGACCAATTCTGGGGCCAACGTCCTGACTTTC.

The V gene is TRBV30, the J gene TRBJ2-3; 10 positions agree with TRBD2. J lost 3 bases, V lost 1 base, and 4 bases had no gene match. Germline V CDR1 and CDR2: GTSNPN, SVGIG (reference sequence). The CDR3 covers 15 residues. The CDR3 DNA is TGTGCCTGGAGTGCCCAGCGGGGGGGAACAGATACGCAGTATTTT. Translated, it gives CAWSAQRGGTDTQYF.

The genes are TRBV5-1 and TRBJ2-3, with TRBD2 matching 13 bases. Germline V lookup: CDR1 SGHRS, CDR2 YFSETQ. V shed 4 bases and J 2 bases; nucleotides not matched to a gene: 7. The CDR3 contains 17 residues. The CDR3 is CASSKGLAGDLTDTQYF. DNA for the CDR3: TGCGCCAGCAGCAAAGGACTAGCGGGGGATCTCACAGATACGCAGTATTTT.

In nucleotides, the CDR3 is TGTGCCAGCTCCCCCATAAACGGGGGTACCTACGAGCAGTACTTC. This translates into CASSPINGGTYEQYF. The chain couples TRBV18 to TRBJ2-7; tentative D call: TRBD2 (6 bases). V dropped 6 bases and J dropped 2 bases, with 17 bases sitting between them. There are 15 residues in the CDR3. Germline V gene sequence: CDR1 KGHSH, CDR2 LQKENI.

This sequence joins TRBV19 and TRBJ1-2; weak D call: TRBD1 (6 bases). The ends were cut back, 1 base at V and 5 bases at J, with 14 bases in the middle. From germline, CDR1 is LNHDA and CDR2 SQIVND (reference sequence). The CDR3 is 15 amino acids. The CDR3 region is CASSIGGYREYGYTF. CDR3 DNA: TGTGCCAGTAGTATAGGGGGGTACAGGGAATATGGCTACACCTTC. Filled out from reference TRBV19 and TRBJ1-2, the complete variable domain reads DGGITQSPKYLFRKEGQNVTLSCEQNLNHDAMYWYRQDPGQGLRLIYYSQIVNDFQKGDIAEGYSVSREKKESFPLTVTSAQKNPTAFYLCASSIGGYREYGYTFGSGTRLTVV.

The gene calls are TRBV4-1 and TRBJ2-2, with 11 bases that match TRBD2. The CDR3 contains 17 residues. Germline V gene sequence: CDR1 MGHRA, CDR2 YSYEKL. With 0 bases clipped from V and 0 bases from J, the junction kept 0 bases outside the gene matches. CDR3 region: CASSQETSGANTGELFF. The CDR3 DNA sequence: TGCGCCAGCAGCCAAGAGACTAGCGGGGCGAACACCGGGGAGCTGTTTTTT.